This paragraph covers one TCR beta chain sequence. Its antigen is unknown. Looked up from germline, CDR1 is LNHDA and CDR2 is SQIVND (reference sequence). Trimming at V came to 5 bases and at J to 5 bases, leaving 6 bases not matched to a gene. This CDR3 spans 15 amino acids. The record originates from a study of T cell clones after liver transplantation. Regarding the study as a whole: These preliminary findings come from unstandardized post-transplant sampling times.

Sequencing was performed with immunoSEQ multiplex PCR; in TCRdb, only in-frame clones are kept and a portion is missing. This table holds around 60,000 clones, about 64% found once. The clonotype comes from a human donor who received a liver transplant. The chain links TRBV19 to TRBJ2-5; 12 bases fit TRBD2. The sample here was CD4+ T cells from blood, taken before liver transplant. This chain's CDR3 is CASSALAGGQETQYF. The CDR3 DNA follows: TGTGCCAGTAGTGCACTAGCGGGGGGACAGGAGACCCAGTACTTC. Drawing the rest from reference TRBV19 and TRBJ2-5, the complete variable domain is DGGITQSPKYLFRKEGQNVTLSCEQNLNHDAMYWYRQDPGQGLRLIYYSQIVNDFQKGDIAEGYSVSREKKESFPLTVTSAQKNPTAFYLCASSALAGGQETQYFGPGTRLLVL.